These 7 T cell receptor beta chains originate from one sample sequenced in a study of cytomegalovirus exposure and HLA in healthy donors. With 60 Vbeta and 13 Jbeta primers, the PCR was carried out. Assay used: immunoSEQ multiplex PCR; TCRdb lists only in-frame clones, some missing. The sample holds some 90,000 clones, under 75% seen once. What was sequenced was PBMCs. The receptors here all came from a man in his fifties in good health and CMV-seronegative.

This CDR3 is CASSQQDIRSGNTIYF. The CDR3 coding sequence is TGTGCCAGCAGCCAACAGGACATACGCTCTGGAAACACCATATATTTT. J is TRBJ1-3 and V is TRBV14; D possibly corresponds to TRBD1 (5 bases). The V and J ends lost 2 bases and 0 bases respectively, with 11 bases between them. Germline CDR1 and CDR2: SGHDN and FVKESK. The CDR3 length is 16 residues.

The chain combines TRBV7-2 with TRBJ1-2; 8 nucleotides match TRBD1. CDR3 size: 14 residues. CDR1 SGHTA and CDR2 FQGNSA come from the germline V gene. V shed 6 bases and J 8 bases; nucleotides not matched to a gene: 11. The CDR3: CASSPDWTGNGYTF. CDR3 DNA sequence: TGTGCCAGCAGTCCCGACTGGACAGGGAACGGCTACACCTTC.

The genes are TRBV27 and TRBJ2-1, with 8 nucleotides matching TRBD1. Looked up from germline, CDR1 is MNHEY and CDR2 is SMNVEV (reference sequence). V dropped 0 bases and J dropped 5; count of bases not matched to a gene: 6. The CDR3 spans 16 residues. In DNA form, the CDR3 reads TGTGCCAGCAGTTTATCTTCAGGGGGCAATCACAATGAGCAGTTCTTC. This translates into CASSLSSGGNHNEQFF.

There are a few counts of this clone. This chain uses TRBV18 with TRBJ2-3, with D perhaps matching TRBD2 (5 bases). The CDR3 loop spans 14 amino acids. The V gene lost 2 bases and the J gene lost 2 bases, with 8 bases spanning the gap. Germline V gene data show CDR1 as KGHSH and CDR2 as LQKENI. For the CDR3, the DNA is TGTGCCAGCTCACCAGCGCTAGCCACAGATACGCAGTATTTT. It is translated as CASSPALATDTQYF.

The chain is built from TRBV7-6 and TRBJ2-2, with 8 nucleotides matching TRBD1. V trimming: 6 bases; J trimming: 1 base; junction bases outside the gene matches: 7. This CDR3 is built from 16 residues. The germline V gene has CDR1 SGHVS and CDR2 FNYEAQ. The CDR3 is CASRGPDRGNTGELFF. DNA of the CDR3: TGTGCCAGCAGGGGTCCTGACAGGGGGAACACCGGGGAGCTGTTTTTT.

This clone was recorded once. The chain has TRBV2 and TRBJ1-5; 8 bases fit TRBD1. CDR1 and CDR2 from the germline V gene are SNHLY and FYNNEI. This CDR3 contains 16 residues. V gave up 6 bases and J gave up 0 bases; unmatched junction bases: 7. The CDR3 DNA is TGTGCCAGCAGCCCCGACAGGGGTTATAGCAATCAGCCCCAGCATTTT. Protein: CASSPDRGYSNQPQHF.

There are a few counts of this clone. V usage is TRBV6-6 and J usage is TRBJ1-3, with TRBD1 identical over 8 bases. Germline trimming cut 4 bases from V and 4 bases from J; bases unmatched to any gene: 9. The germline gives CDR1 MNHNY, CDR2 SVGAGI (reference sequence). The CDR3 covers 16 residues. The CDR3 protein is CASSSTDRALGNTIYF. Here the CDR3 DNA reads TGTGCCAGCAGTTCCACGGACAGGGCGCTAGGAAACACCATATATTTT.